The entry that follows covers one T cell receptor beta chain sequence. The target antigen is unknown. With a J-beta primer mix and a sample-barcoded 5' primer, a second PCR ran about 7 to 11 cycles. Via MiXCR, TCRdb re-called the 5' RACE reads, giving one row per CDR3 protein. The sample has roughly 1.5 million distinct CDR3 sequences, approximately 43% seen once. Healthy Caucasian individuals from Russia aged about 6 to 100 served as donors. Peripheral blood, 9.5 to 10 milliliters per donor, was collected. This sample is part of a study of blood T cells in healthy people across ages. The study's findings and limits: There was a strong correlation between TCR beta diversity and naive T cell percentage. Estimates of diversity drawn from one million T cells were considered underestimates.

This CDR3 region has 14 residues. CDR1 and CDR2 (germline): DFQATT, SNEGSKA (reference sequence). V was trimmed by 6 bases and J by 0 bases, leaving 12 bases between them. This TCR was sampled from a woman between 18 and 29 years old in good health. The gene calls are TRBV20-1 and TRBJ1-5, with D uncertain. The sample comprised blood. CDR3 residues: CSALVGNSNQPQHF. The CDR3 nucleotides read TGCAGTGCCCTCGTCGGGAATAGCAATCAGCCCCAGCATTTT.